The 16 T cell receptor beta chains in this list originate from one sample, sequenced in a study of shared clonotypes between healthy human individuals. The table came from immunoSEQ multiplex PCR; TCRdb's copy has only in-frame clones and leaves some out. The profile shows nearly 2 million clones, over 85% of them singletons. Terminally differentiated effector memory CD45RA+ cells were excluded from the naive CD8 cells, which were CD45RO-negative and positively selected for CCR7. The sequencing input was naive CD8+ T cells sorted from blood. The receptors stem from a man aged 18 to 29 in good health.

This chain uses TRBV5-1 with TRBJ1-1, with 10 bases fitting TRBD1. The CDR3 consists of 15 residues. Germline-derived CDR1 and CDR2 are SGHRS and YFSETQ. The junction had 7 bases not matched to a gene; V was cut back by 5 bases and J by 3 bases. The CDR3 spells CASSWTGGRDTEAFF. The CDR3 bases are TGCGCCAGCAGTTGGACAGGGGGAAGAGACACTGAAGCTTTCTTT. Full variable domain (outside the CDR3, taken from reference TRBV5-1 and TRBJ1-1): KAGVTQTPRYLIKTRGQQVTLSCSPISGHRSVSWYQQTPGQGLQFLFEYFSETQRNKGNFPGRFSGRQFSNSRSEMNVSTLELGDSALYLCASSWTGGRDTEAFFGQGTRLTVV.

The V gene is TRBV27, the J gene TRBJ2-7; TRBD2 aligns across 8 bases. This CDR3 contains 15 residues. The trim removed 7 bases at V and 3 bases at J, leaving 11 bases unmatched. Germline CDR1 is MNHEY and CDR2 is SMNVEV (reference sequence). The CDR3: CASKPSASGFYEQYF. CDR3 sequence (DNA): TGTGCCAGCAAGCCCTCGGCTAGCGGGTTCTACGAGCAGTACTTC.

The gene calls are TRBV6-5 and TRBJ2-3; tentatively, D is TRBD2 (5 bases). The CDR3 is 14 amino acids. CDR1 is MNHEY, CDR2 SVGAGI, per germline. With 4 bases removed from V and 6 bases from J, the gap between germline ends came to 14 bases. CDR3 protein: CASSSDTGIDTQYF. The CDR3 nucleotides read TGTGCCAGCAGTTCAGACACGGGGATCGATACGCAGTATTTT.

The rearrangement joins TRBV6-5 to TRBJ1-1; possible D gene TRBD1, 6 bases. CDR1 and CDR2 (germline): MNHEY, SVGAGI. The CDR3 contains 15 residues. With 2 bases removed from V and 0 bases from J, the gap between germline ends came to 10 bases. The CDR3 region has the DNA TGTGCCAGCAGTTACCCAGGGGCCTTGAACACTGAAGCTTTCTTT. This sequence encodes CASSYPGALNTEAFF.

This rearrangement joins TRBV18 to TRBJ1-2; D is uncertain. CDR1 is KGHSH and CDR2 is LQKENI in the germline V gene. Trimming removed 3 bases from V and 3 bases from J, with 11 bases in between. The CDR3 covers 14 residues. CDR3 residues: CASSPPGSYYGYTF. The CDR3, as DNA: TGTGCCAGCTCACCCCCCGGGTCCTACTATGGCTACACCTTC.

This clone showed up just once. V is TRBV2 and J is TRBJ2-7, with TRBD1 matching over 10 bases. With V trimmed by 6 bases and J by 0 bases, 8 bases remained unmatched. This CDR3 is 16 amino acids long. The germline V gene encodes CDR1 SNHLY and CDR2 FYNNEI. In nucleotides, the CDR3 is TGTGCCAGCAGGGACCCCCGGGACAGGGGCTCCTACGAGCAGTACTTC. Amino acid sequence: CASRDPRDRGSYEQYF.

The gene calls are TRBV28 and TRBJ2-1; D gene unclear. Germline assignment: CDR1 MDHEN and CDR2 SYDVKM. Between the trimmed V and J ends, which lost 7 bases and 0 bases, there was a span of 10 bases. The CDR3 consists of 14 residues. The CDR3 sequence: CASNPESSYNEQFF. The CDR3 DNA reads TGTGCCAGCAACCCAGAGAGCTCCTACAATGAGCAGTTCTTC.

The chain is built from TRBV9 and TRBJ1-4; 7 bases align to TRBD1. The V gene's germline CDR1 is SGDLS and CDR2 YYNGEE. The CDR3 spans 14 residues. V lost 4 bases and J lost 7; bases outside the gene matches: 7. The CDR3 reads CASSPGGDREKLFF. In DNA form, the CDR3 reads TGTGCCAGCAGCCCAGGGGGGGATCGTGAAAAACTGTTTTTT.

The V and J genes are TRBV2 and TRBJ1-5, with D possibly matching TRBD1 (5 bases). The germline V gene has CDR1 SNHLY and CDR2 FYNNEI. The germline V and J ends were trimmed by 2 bases and 7 bases, with 27 bases remaining between them. The CDR3 loop spans 19 amino acids. The DNA for the CDR3 is TGTGCCAGCAGTGAATTAGGTGGAGTTGGCAGGGTAGGTGGGCAGCCCCAGCATTTT. Translated: CASSELGGVGRVGGQPQHF.

Regarding this clone: The same CDR3 is also encoded by other DNA sequences in this sample. This sequence joins TRBV30 and TRBJ2-7, with D possibly TRBD2 on 5 matching bases. Trimming took 0 bases from V and 1 from J, leaving 7 bases between them. Per the germline V gene, CDR1 is GTSNPN and CDR2 is SVGIG (reference sequence). The CDR3 extends over 13 amino acids. CDR3 sequence: CAWSVGLSYEQYF. As DNA, the CDR3 is TGTGCCTGGAGTGTAGGACTGTCCTACGAGCAGTACTTC.

The V gene is TRBV5-6, the J gene TRBJ1-2; perhaps TRBD1 as D (5 bases). Germline CDR1 and CDR2: SGHDT and YYEEEE. The CDR3 runs to 14 residues. Trimming shortened V by 2 bases and J by 5 bases, and 13 bases separated the two germline ends. This CDR3 reads CASSFGGSGYGYTF. The CDR3 DNA reads as TGTGCCAGCAGCTTCGGGGGATCTGGTTATGGCTACACCTTC.

The CDR3 DNA reads TGTGCCAGCAGCTTAGCCGCTAGGGGGGGCTACGAGCAGTACTTC. Translation: CASSLAARGGYEQYF. This chain joins TRBV13 and TRBJ2-5, with a tentative D call TRBD2 (7 bases). The closer fit of TRBJ2-7 to the DNA end suggests the J call may be wrong. The CDR3 contains 15 residues. Per the germline V gene, CDR1 is PRHDT and CDR2 is FYEKMQ (reference sequence).

This chain links TRBV6-5 with TRBJ1-5; 8 nucleotides line up with TRBD1. The CDR3 is made up of 14 amino acids. The V gene's germline CDR1 is MNHEY and CDR2 SVGAGI. V gave up 6 bases and J gave up 4 bases; unmatched junction bases: 5. CDR3 in amino acids: CASRSGTGNQPQHF. CDR3 DNA sequence: TGTGCCAGCAGATCTGGGACAGGAAATCAGCCCCAGCATTTT.

The V gene is TRBV10-3, the J gene TRBJ2-7; D is unresolved. CDR3 size: 13 residues. Per germline, CDR1 ENHRY and CDR2 SYGVKD. V was trimmed by 10 bases and J by 0 bases, leaving 13 bases between them. Written as DNA, the CDR3 is TGTGCCACGGCCCCCCCGAGCTCCTACGAGCAGTACTTC. Encoded protein: CATAPPSSYEQYF.

The rearrangement joins TRBV28 to TRBJ2-3; D remains unclear. There are 12 residues in the CDR3. The V and J ends lost 5 bases and 6 bases respectively, with 9 bases between them. The germline V gene has CDR1 MDHEN and CDR2 SYDVKM. For the CDR3, the DNA is TGTGCCAGCAGTACTACCCTCGATACGCAGTATTTT. This encodes CASSTTLDTQYF.

The chain joins TRBV9 to TRBJ2-1; 7 bases align to TRBD1. After removal of 3 bases from V and 1 base from J, the junction contained 10 bases not matched to a gene. Germline CDR1 is SGDLS and CDR2 is YYNGEE. The CDR3 sequence is 17 residues long. CDR3 in DNA: TGTGCCAGCAGCGCAACAGGCCGGGACAGATCCTACAATGAGCAGTTCTTC. Translated, it gives CASSATGRDRSYNEQFF.